This T cell receptor beta chain was captured by sequencing in a study of T cell repertoires in cytomegalovirus infection. Study-level information: Use of recently identified HLA-C-restricted and well-studied HLA-B-restricted CMV epitopes was part of the study. From public TCR beta signatures came an indication of both CMV infection and matching HLA type. Study-wide results and caveats: Summed public TCR beta family frequency identified CMV carriers bearing the relevant HLA. The ex vivo response was dominated by HLA-C-restricted CMV-specific TCR beta clonotypes.

This clonotype came up many times. Its antigen is still unknown. Via MiXCR, TCRdb re-called the reads, giving one row per CDR3 protein. The sample carries about 310,000 distinct CDR3 sequences, 25% recorded once. Germline V CDR1 and CDR2: MNHNS, SASEGT. V lost 1 base and J lost 2, with 9 bases in between. CDR3 length: 15 amino acids. Sequencing used cultured PBMCs, obtained from culture after CMV antigen stimulation. V is TRBV6-1 and J is TRBJ1-5; D ambiguous. This clonotype was sampled from a human donor in good health (CMV status not recorded). Some clones in this sample may be carry-over from other donors' samples. CDR3 protein: CASSEGSYGNQPQHF. CDR3 DNA sequence: TGTGCCAGCAGTGAAGGATCCTATGGCAATCAGCCCCAGCATTTT.